This T cell receptor (beta chain) is drawn from a study of blood T cell repertoires in COVID-19. The assay was immunoSEQ multiplex PCR, and TCRdb's table has in-frame clones only and misses some. The sample holds around 190,000 clones, 88% seen once. The specimen was PBMCs or T cells enriched from blood (not recorded which). The clonotype originates from a woman younger than 30 who had recovered from COVID-19.

The CDR3: CASSQGTVSEQYF. The CDR3 DNA is TGTGCCAGCAGCCAAGGTACAGTGAGCGAGCAGTACTTC. V is TRBV3-1 (or the pseudogene TRBV3-2) and J is TRBJ2-7, with unresolved D. CDR3 size: 13 residues. The V gene lost 1 base and the J gene lost 6 bases, with 10 bases spanning the gap. Germline lookup yields CDR1 LGHDT and CDR2 YNNKEL (reference sequence).